This TCR beta chain appears in the sequencing data of a study of blood T cells in healthy people across ages. Study results and caveats: While age rose, TCR beta diversity per million T cells dropped in a roughly linear way.

Using a J-beta primer mix together with a sample-barcoded 5' primer, a second PCR was run for roughly 6 to 11 cycles. TCRdb re-called the 5' RACE reads through MiXCR, storing one row per CDR3 protein. The sample holds hundreds of thousands of distinct CDR3 sequences, about 53% seen once. Approximately 9 milliliters of peripheral blood were drawn from each donor into EDTA-treated tubes. This clonotype has just a few counts. Its antigen is still unknown. This TCR came from a man aged 80 or over in good health. The sequencing sample was made of blood.

The CDR3 reads CASRDPLREQFF. The CDR3 nucleotides read TGTGCCAGCAGAGACCCATTGCGGGAGCAGTTCTTC. The V and J genes are TRBV27 and TRBJ2-1; D not resolved. The CDR3 contains 12 residues. Trimming removed 6 bases from V and 10 bases from J, with 13 bases in between. Looked up from germline, CDR1 is MNHEY and CDR2 is SMNVEV (reference sequence).